This T cell receptor beta chain was observed in a study of blood T cell repertoires in COVID-19. Overall study context: T cells, B-cell-depleted T cells, or PBMCs provided the cDNA or gDNA that served as material.

Some clones are missing from TCRdb's copy, which holds only in-frame ones; the method was immunoSEQ multiplex PCR. The table includes about 190,000 clones, roughly 85% detected once. The CDR3 runs to 15 residues. Deletions cut 4 bases from V and 6 bases from J, with 16 bases between. CDR1 and CDR2 (germline): MGHRA, YSYEKL. Sequenced material: peripheral blood. The TCR comes from a woman aged 25 to 39 with acute or convalescent COVID-19. The V call is TRBV4-1, the J call TRBJ2-1; D uncertain. CDR3 region: CASSPYGLVINEQFF. CDR3 bases: TGCGCCAGCAGCCCATACGGTTTGGTGATCAATGAGCAGTTCTTC.